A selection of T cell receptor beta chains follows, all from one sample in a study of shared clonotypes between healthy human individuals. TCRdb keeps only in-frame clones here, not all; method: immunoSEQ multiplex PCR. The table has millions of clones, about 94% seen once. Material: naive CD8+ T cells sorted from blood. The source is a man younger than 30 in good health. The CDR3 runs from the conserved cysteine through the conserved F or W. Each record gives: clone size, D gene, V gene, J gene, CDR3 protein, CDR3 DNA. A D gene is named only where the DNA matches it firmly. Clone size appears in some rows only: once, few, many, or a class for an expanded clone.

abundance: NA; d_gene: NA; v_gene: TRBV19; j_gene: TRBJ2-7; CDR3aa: CASSISAGTLYEQYF; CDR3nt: TGTGCCAGTAGTATATCGGCAGGGACCCTCTACGAGCAGTACTTC
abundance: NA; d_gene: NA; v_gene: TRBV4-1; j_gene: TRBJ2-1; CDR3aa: CASSQGEGSYNEQFF; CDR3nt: TGCGCCAGCAGCCAAGGGGAAGGCAGCTACAATGAGCAGTTCTTC
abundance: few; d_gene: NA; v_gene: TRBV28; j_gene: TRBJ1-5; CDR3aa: CASSPLGEGGQPQHF; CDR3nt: TGTGCCAGCAGCCCTCTTGGGGAGGGAGGGCAGCCCCAGCATTTT
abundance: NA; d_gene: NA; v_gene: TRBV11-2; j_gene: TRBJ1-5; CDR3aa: CASSPTGSYLYSNQPQHF; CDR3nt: TGTGCCAGCAGCCCGACCGGCAGCTATCTGTATAGCAATCAGCCCCAGCATTTT
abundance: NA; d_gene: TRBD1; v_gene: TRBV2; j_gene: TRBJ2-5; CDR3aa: CASTTTGGSETQYF; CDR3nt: TGTGCCAGCACCACGACAGGGGGTAGTGAGACCCAGTACTTC
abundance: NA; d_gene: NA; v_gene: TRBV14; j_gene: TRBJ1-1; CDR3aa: CASSPDMNTEAFF; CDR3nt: TGTGCCAGCAGCCCAGACATGAACACTGAAGCTTTCTTT
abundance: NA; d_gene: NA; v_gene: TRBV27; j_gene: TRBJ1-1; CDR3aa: CASSLSQGITEAFF; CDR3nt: TGTGCCAGCAGTTTAAGTCAGGGGATCACTGAAGCTTTCTTT
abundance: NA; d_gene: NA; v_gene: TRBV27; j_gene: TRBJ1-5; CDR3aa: CASNNGGSNQPQHF; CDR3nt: TGTGCCAGCAATAATGGGGGGAGCAATCAGCCCCAGCATTTT
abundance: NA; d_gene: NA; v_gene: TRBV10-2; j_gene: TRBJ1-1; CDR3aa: CASSGPQPEAFF; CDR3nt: TGCGCCAGCAGTGGACCCCAGCCTGAAGCTTTCTTT
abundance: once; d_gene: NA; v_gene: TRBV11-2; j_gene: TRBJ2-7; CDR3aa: CASSFGTAYEQYF; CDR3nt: TGTGCCAGCAGCTTTGGCACAGCATACGAGCAGTACTTC
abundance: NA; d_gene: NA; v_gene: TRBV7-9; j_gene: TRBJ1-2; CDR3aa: CASSLESGSGANYGYTF; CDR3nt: TGTGCCAGCAGCTTAGAATCGGGGTCAGGTGCAAACTATGGCTACACCTTC
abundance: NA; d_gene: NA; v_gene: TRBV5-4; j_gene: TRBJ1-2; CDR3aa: CASSPGQGIQGNYGYTF; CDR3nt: TGTGCCAGCAGTCCGGGCCAGGGGATCCAGGGGAACTATGGCTACACCTTC
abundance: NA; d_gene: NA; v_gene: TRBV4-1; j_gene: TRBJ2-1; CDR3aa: CASSQAGGEQFF; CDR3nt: TGCGCCAGCAGCCAAGCCGGGGGTGAGCAGTTCTTC
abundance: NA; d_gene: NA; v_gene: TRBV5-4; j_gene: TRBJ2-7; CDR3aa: CASSLEQGYEQYF; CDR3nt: TGTGCCAGCAGCTTGGAACAGGGCTACGAGCAGTACTTC
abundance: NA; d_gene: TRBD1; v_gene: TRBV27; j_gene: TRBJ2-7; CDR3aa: CASSPTGQSRQYF; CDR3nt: TGTGCCAGCAGTCCCACGGGACAGAGTAGGCAGTACTTC
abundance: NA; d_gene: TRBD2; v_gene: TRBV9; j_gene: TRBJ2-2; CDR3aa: CASSGNSGGNTGELFF; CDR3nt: TGTGCCAGCAGCGGGAATTCGGGGGGTAACACCGGGGAGCTGTTTTTT
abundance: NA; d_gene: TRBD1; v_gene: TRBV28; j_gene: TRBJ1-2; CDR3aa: CASSLTGVSVGYTF; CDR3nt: TGTGCCAGCAGCCTGACAGGGGTTTCGGTTGGCTACACCTTC
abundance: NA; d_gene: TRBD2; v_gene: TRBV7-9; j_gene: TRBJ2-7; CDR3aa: CASSLASSGGDGEQYF; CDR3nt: TGTGCCAGCAGCTTAGCGAGTAGCGGGGGGGATGGCGAGCAGTACTTC
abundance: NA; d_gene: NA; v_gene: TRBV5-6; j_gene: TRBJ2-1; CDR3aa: CASSLALGGYHNEQFF; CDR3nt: TGTGCCAGCAGCTTGGCCTTAGGGGGTTATCACAATGAGCAGTTCTTC
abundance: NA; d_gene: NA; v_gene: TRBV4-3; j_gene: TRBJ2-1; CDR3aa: CASSSGFSYNEQFF; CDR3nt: TGCGCCAGCAGCTCGGGGTTCTCCTACAATGAGCAGTTCTTC
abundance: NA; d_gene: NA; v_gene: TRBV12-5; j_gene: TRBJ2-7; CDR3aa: CASGLGNREGYEQYF; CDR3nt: TGTGCTAGTGGTTTGGGAAACAGGGAAGGCTACGAGCAGTACTTC
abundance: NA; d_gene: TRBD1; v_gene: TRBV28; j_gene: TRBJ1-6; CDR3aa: CASSNTGENSPLHF; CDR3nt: TGTGCCAGCAGCAATACAGGGGAAAATTCACCCCTCCACTTT
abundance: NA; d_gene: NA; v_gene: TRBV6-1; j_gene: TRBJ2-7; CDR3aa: CASSVTGAYEQYF; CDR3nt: TGTGCCAGCAGTGTAACGGGGGCCTACGAGCAGTACTTC
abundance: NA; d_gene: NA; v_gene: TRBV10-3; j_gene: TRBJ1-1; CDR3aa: CAISDGGRNTEAFF; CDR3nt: TGTGCCATCAGTGATGGGGGTAGGAACACTGAAGCTTTCTTT
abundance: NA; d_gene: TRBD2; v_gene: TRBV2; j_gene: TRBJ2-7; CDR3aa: CASRGLADYEQYF; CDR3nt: TGTGCCAGCAGGGGGCTAGCGGATTACGAGCAGTACTTC
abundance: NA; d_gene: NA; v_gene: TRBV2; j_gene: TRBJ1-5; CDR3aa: CASRLQGQPQHF; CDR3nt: TGTGCCAGCAGACTCCAGGGTCAGCCCCAGCATTTT
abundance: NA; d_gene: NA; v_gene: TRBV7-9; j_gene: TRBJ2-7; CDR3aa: CASSSTEGYEQYF; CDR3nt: TGTGCCAGCAGCTCCACCGAAGGCTACGAGCAGTACTTC
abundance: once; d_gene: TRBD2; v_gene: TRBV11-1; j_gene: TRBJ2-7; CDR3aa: CASSFERGAYEQYF; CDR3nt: TGTGCCAGCAGCTTTGAGCGGGGGGCCTACGAGCAGTACTTC
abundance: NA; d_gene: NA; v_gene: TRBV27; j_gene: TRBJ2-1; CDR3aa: CASFVGIEQFF; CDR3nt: TGTGCCAGTTTCGTGGGGATTGAGCAGTTCTTC
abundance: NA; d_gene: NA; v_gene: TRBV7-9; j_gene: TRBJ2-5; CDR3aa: CASSLVAETGETQYF; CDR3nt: TGTGCCAGCAGCTTAGTAGCAGAAACGGGAGAGACCCAGTACTTC
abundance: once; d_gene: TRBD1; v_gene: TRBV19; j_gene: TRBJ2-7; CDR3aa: CASSPRDSANYEQYF; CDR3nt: TGTGCCAGTAGTCCCCGGGACAGCGCCAACTACGAGCAGTACTTC
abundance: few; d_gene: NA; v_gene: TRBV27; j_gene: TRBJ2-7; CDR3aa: CASSHGLGSYEQYF; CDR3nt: TGTGCCAGCAGCCACGGACTCGGGTCCTACGAGCAGTACTTC
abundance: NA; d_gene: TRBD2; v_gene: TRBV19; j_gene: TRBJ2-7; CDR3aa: CASSIGLAGAYEQYF; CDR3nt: TGTGCCAGTAGTATAGGACTAGCGGGCGCCTACGAGCAGTACTTC
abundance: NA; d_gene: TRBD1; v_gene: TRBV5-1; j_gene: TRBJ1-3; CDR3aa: CASSVGQGAGNTIYF; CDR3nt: TGCGCCAGCAGCGTGGGACAGGGGGCTGGAAACACCATATATTTT
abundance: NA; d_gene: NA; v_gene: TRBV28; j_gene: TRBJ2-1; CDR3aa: CASRARKSSYNEQFF; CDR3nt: TGTGCCAGCAGGGCTCGGAAGAGCTCCTACAATGAGCAGTTCTTC
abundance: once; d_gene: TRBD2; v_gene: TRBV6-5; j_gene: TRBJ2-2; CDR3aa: CASSYSIRGAGELFF; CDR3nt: TGTGCCAGCAGTTACTCCATCCGGGGGGCCGGGGAGCTGTTTTTT
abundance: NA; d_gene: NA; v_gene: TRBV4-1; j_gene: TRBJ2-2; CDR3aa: CASSPRSAVGELFF; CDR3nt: TGCGCCAGCAGCCCGAGGAGCGCCGTCGGGGAGCTGTTTTTT
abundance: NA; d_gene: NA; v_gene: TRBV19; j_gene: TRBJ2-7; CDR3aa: CASSIADGAYEQYF; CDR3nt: TGTGCCAGTAGTATCGCGGACGGAGCCTACGAGCAGTACTTC
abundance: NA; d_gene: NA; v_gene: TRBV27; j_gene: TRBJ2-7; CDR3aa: CASSLGVGEQYF; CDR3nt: TGTGCCAGCAGTTTAGGCGTAGGCGAGCAGTACTTC
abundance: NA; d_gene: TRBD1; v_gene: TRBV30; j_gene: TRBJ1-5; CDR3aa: CAWSAGTGGFGGNQPQHF; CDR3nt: TGTGCCTGGAGTGCCGGGACAGGGGGGTTTGGGGGCAATCAGCCCCAGCATTTT
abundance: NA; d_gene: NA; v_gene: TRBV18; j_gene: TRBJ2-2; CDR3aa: CASSPGPGELFF; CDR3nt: TGTGCCAGCTCACCTGGGCCCGGGGAGCTGTTTTTT
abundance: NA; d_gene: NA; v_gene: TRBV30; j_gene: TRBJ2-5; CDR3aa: CAWSVQLEETQYF; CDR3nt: TGTGCCTGGAGTGTACAACTAGAAGAGACCCAGTACTTC
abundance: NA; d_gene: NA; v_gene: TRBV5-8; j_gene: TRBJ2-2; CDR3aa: CASSLRQGSRELFF; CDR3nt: TGTGCCAGCAGCTTGCGGCAGGGTAGCAGGGAGCTGTTTTTT
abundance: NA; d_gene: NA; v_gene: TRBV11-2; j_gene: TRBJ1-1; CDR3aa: CASSLGRALEAFF; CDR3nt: TGTGCCAGCAGCTTAGGACGGGCCCTTGAAGCTTTCTTT